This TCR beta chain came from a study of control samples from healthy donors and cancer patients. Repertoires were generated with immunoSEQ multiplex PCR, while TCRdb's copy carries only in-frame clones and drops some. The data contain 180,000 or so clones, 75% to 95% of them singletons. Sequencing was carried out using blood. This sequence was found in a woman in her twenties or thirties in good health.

The CDR3 DNA follows: TGCGCCAGCAGCCCTCCGGGGACAGGGGGCACCGGGGAGCTGTTTTTT. Translating it yields CASSPPGTGGTGELFF. The rearrangement uses TRBV5-1 and TRBJ2-2, with 11 bases lining up with TRBD1. V lost 4 bases, J lost 4 bases, and 6 bases stayed unmatched. There are 16 residues in the CDR3. CDR1 is SGHRS and CDR2 is YFSETQ in the germline V gene.